The rows below give T cell receptor beta chains drawn from one sample of a study of shared clonotypes between healthy human individuals. Assay: immunoSEQ multiplex PCR; the TCRdb copy retains only in-frame clones and omits some. The sample contains approximately 1.9 million clones, around 95% of which appear only once. Source material: naive CD8+ T cells from PBMCs. The origin of the receptors is a man younger than 30 in good health. Some clones in this sample may be carry-over from other donors' samples. Both conserved end residues are part of each CDR3. The D gene is left open where the match is weak.

j_gene: TRBJ2-1
d_gene: -
v_gene: TRBV5-1
CDR3aa: CASSLAVGWDEQFF

j_gene: TRBJ2-2
d_gene: -
v_gene: TRBV14
CDR3aa: CASSQVIPGELFF

j_gene: TRBJ2-1
d_gene: TRBD1
v_gene: TRBV28
CDR3aa: CASMDRGSYNEQFF

j_gene: TRBJ2-7
d_gene: -
v_gene: TRBV2
CDR3aa: CASSASRDEQYF

j_gene: TRBJ2-1
d_gene: TRBD2
v_gene: TRBV28
CDR3aa: CASSGGDHAYNEQFF

j_gene: TRBJ2-7
d_gene: -
v_gene: TRBV7-8
CDR3aa: CASSLGLLAGEQYF

j_gene: TRBJ2-5
d_gene: TRBD1
v_gene: TRBV7-3
CDR3aa: CASSLTGGIIETQYF

j_gene: TRBJ1-1
d_gene: -
v_gene: TRBV28
CDR3aa: CASSSWGMNTEAFF

j_gene: TRBJ2-1
d_gene: TRBD2
v_gene: TRBV9
CDR3aa: CASSTFTGTSNEQFF

j_gene: TRBJ2-1
d_gene: -
v_gene: TRBV4-1
CDR3aa: CASSARGAAGVPHNEQFF

j_gene: TRBJ2-3
d_gene: -
v_gene: TRBV25-1
CDR3aa: CASSERGTDTQYF

j_gene: TRBJ2-7
d_gene: TRBD1
v_gene: TRBV7-8
CDR3aa: CASSLVARTGSYEQYF

j_gene: TRBJ2-7
d_gene: -
v_gene: TRBV7-8
CDR3aa: CASGWAAHEQYF

j_gene: TRBJ2-1
d_gene: TRBD2
v_gene: TRBV9
CDR3aa: CASSAGTSGRAGDNEQFF